These 27 T cell receptor beta chains share one sample of origin, sequenced in a study of blood T cell repertoires in COVID-19. The method was immunoSEQ multiplex PCR; TCRdb's version includes in-frame clones alone and lacks a portion of them. Here the sample spans about 180,000 clones, approximately 85% being singletons. The sequencing input was peripheral blood. All receptors come from a human donor with active or convalescent COVID-19. The donor label of this sample is uncertain.

This chain connects TRBV7-9 to TRBJ1-2; D is unclear. Germline V gene data show CDR1 as SEHNR and CDR2 as FQNEAQ (reference sequence). The CDR3 is 12 amino acids. The V end was cut by 2 bases, the J end by 6 bases, with 7 bases between. Written as DNA, the CDR3 is TGTGCCAGCAGCTTACTACGAAATGGCTACACCTTC. This sequence encodes CASSLLRNGYTF.

The chain uses TRBV4-3 and TRBJ2-5; 10 bases are a match to TRBD2. The V segment lost 3 bases and the J segment 4 bases; nucleotides outside the gene matches: 2. The CDR3 extends over 14 amino acids. From germline, CDR1 is LGHNA and CDR2 YSLEER. CDR3 nucleotide sequence: TGCGCCAGCAGCCAGAGACTAGCGGGAGAGACCCAGTACTTC. Amino acids: CASSQRLAGETQYF.

This chain connects TRBV6-6 to TRBJ1-5; D uncertain. V was cut by 4 bases and J by 3 bases, with 10 bases left in between. This CDR3 is 14 amino acids long. The V gene's germline CDR1 is MNHNY and CDR2 SVGAGI (reference sequence). The CDR3 here is CASSSGPFNQPQHF. The CDR3, as DNA: TGTGCCAGCAGTTCCGGTCCCTTCAATCAGCCCCAGCATTTT.

The sample holds a few counts of this clone. This sequence joins TRBV5-1 and TRBJ2-5; D perhaps matches TRBD1 (8 bases). The V end was cut by 4 bases, the J end by 4 bases, with 17 bases between. CDR1 is SGHRS and CDR2 is YFSETQ in the germline V gene. The CDR3 has 15 amino acids. The CDR3, as DNA: TGCGCCAGCAGCGACCAACAGGGGGGGGGAGAGACCCAGTACTTC. Its protein is CASSDQQGGGETQYF.

This rearrangement joins TRBV7-6 to TRBJ2-3; 11 nucleotides match TRBD2. CDR1 is SGHVS, CDR2 FNYEAQ, per germline. CDR3 length: 17 residues. V dropped 5 bases and J dropped 1; count of bases not matched to a gene: 8. CDR3 sequence reads: CASSVTLAGGRTDTQYF. CDR3 in DNA: TGTGCCAGCAGCGTGACGTTAGCGGGAGGGCGCACAGATACGCAGTATTTT.

The gene calls are TRBV5-4 and TRBJ1-2, with a weak D call TRBD1 (5 bases). Trimming took off 4 bases at V and 1 base at J, with 11 bases between the two ends. Per the germline V gene, CDR1 is SGHNT and CDR2 is YYREEE (reference sequence). The CDR3 consists of 14 residues. In nucleotides, the CDR3 is TGTGCCAGCAGCCCCCCAGGGCTTAACTATGGCTACACCTTC. This translates into CASSPPGLNYGYTF.

This clone is a singleton in its sample. J is TRBJ2-1 and V is TRBV28, with 7 bases fitting TRBD1. The ends lost 5 bases at V and 6 bases at J; junction bases unmatched: 4. The CDR3 is 13 residues long. The germline V gene encodes CDR1 MDHEN and CDR2 SYDVKM. The CDR3 region has the DNA TGTGCCAGCAGTGGGACAGCCTTCAATGAGCAGTTCTTC. Its protein product is CASSGTAFNEQFF. The variable domain in full, completed from reference TRBV28 and TRBJ2-1, reads DVKVTQSSRYLVKRTGEKVFLECVQDMDHENMFWYRQDPGLGLRLIYFSYDVKMKEKGDIPEGYSVSREKKERFSLILESASTNQTSMYLCASSGTAFNEQFFGPGTRLTVL.

The V and J genes are TRBV10-1 and TRBJ2-7, with 11 bases fitting TRBD1. The length of the CDR3 is 17 residues. Germline CDR1 and CDR2: WNHNN and SYGVQD (reference sequence). Trimming removed 2 bases from V and 4 bases from J; junction bases left unmatched: 10. CDR3 bases: TGCGCCAGCAGTGAGGGGCCTCCGGGACAGGGGGTTTACGAGCAGTACTTC. Translation: CASSEGPPGQGVYEQYF.

The chain uses TRBV13 and TRBJ2-1; 11 bases fit TRBD2. Germline loops: CDR1 PRHDT, CDR2 FYEKMQ (reference sequence). V was pared by 4 bases and J by 4 bases, with 3 bases of the junction left unmatched. The CDR3 sequence is 15 residues long. CDR3 region: CASSSRLAGYNEQFF. The CDR3 nucleotides read TGTGCCAGCAGCTCCAGACTAGCGGGATACAATGAGCAGTTCTTC.

This clone was seen only a few times. CDR3 protein: CASSLTSGRTGEQYF. The CDR3 coding sequence is TGTGCCAGCAGTTTGACTAGCGGTCGCACCGGCGAGCAGTACTTC. This chain joins TRBV28 and TRBJ2-7, with 9 bases lining up with TRBD2. Trimming at V came to 3 bases and at J to 6 bases, leaving 9 bases not matched to a gene. Per germline, CDR1 MDHEN and CDR2 SYDVKM. This CDR3 spans 15 amino acids.

The V call is TRBV4-3, the J call TRBJ2-7; 8 bases fit TRBD2. The CDR3 runs 16 residues. The germline V gene has CDR1 LGHNA and CDR2 YSLEER. Trimming cost V 2 bases and J 2 bases; bases outside gene matches: 8. CDR3 sequence: CASSQLLAGFTYEQYF. The CDR3 nucleotides read TGCGCCAGCAGCCAATTGCTAGCGGGTTTTACCTACGAGCAGTACTTC.

This chain links TRBV9 with TRBJ2-1, with 12 bases aligning to TRBD2. This CDR3 has 15 amino acids. V lost 2 bases, J lost 7 bases, and 4 bases stayed unmatched. Germline V gives CDR1 SGDLS, CDR2 YYNGEE. CDR3 in amino acids: CASSVMTSGSNEQFF. CDR3 sequence (DNA): TGTGCCAGCAGCGTCATGACTAGCGGGAGTAATGAGCAGTTCTTC.

V and J are TRBV21-1 and TRBJ2-7; the DNA was not compared with TRBD1, the D call given in the table. TRBV21-1 constitutes a pseudogene. There are 19 residues in the CDR3. Here the CDR3 reads CASSKALSWDRLLCYEQYF. The CDR3, as DNA: TGTGCCAGCAGCAAAGCGCTTTCATGGGACAGACTTTTGTGCTACGAGCAGTACTTC.

This clone was seen more than once but under ten times. This chain connects TRBV6-1 to TRBJ2-7, with 13 bases identical to TRBD2. CDR3 size: 18 residues. Per germline, CDR1 MNHNS and CDR2 SASEGT. The V and J ends lost 4 bases and 5 bases, in that order; junction bases with no gene match: 14. The CDR3 DNA reads as TGTGCCAGCAGTGCCCGGACTAGCGGGAGTCTAGGGTACCACGAGCAGTACTTC. Amino acid sequence: CASSARTSGSLGYHEQYF.

CDR3 bases: TGTGCCAGCAGCTTAGCCGGGCCTCAGGGATTCTTC. Its translation is CASSLAGPQGFF. The genes are TRBV7-9 and TRBJ2-1; D might be TRBD1 (5 bases). This CDR3 comprises 12 residues. Per germline, CDR1 SEHNR and CDR2 FQNEAQ (reference sequence). V lost 0 bases and J 16 bases, leaving 13 bases between the germline ends.

V is TRBV7-9 and J is TRBJ2-2; 8 bases are a match to TRBD1. CDR1 is SEHNR, CDR2 FQNEAQ, per germline (reference sequence). The CDR3 consists of 15 residues. The trim removed 5 bases at V and 5 bases at J, leaving 7 bases unmatched. The CDR3 sequence is CASSTRTGRTGELFF. The CDR3 DNA follows: TGTGCCAGCAGCACAAGGACAGGGAGGACCGGGGAGCTGTTTTTT.

V usage is TRBV5-1 and J usage is TRBJ2-5; D is possibly TRBD2 (6 bases). The germline gives CDR1 SGHRS, CDR2 YFSETQ. Trimming shortened V by 4 bases and J by 4 bases, and 14 bases separated the two germline ends. CDR3 length: 14 amino acids. CDR3 residues: CASSPGELRETQYF. The DNA of the CDR3 is TGCGCCAGCAGCCCGGGGGAGTTGAGAGAGACCCAGTACTTC.

A note on this clone: An end of the junction does not agree with germline; a read error may underlie this. V usage is TRBV7-3 and J usage is TRBJ2-3; D may be TRBD1 (5 bases). The germline CDR1 and CDR2 sequences are SGHTA and FQGTGA. CDR3 length: 14 amino acids. Written as DNA, the CDR3 is TGTGCCAGCAGCTTATCTATGGACACAGATGCGCAGTATTTT. The encoded protein is CASSLSMDTDAQYF.

The gene calls are TRBV5-1 and TRBJ2-7; 9 nucleotides agree with TRBD1. The CDR3 spans 17 residues. Looked up from germline, CDR1 is SGHRS and CDR2 is YFSETQ. V gave up 0 bases and J gave up 2 bases; unmatched junction bases: 9. CDR3 bases: TGCGCCAGCAGCTTGGCGGGACAGGGTAAAATGGCCTACGAGCAGTACTTC. It yields the protein CASSLAGQGKMAYEQYF. Full variable domain (outside the CDR3, taken from reference TRBV5-1 and TRBJ2-7): KAGVTQTPRYLIKTRGQQVTLSCSPISGHRSVSWYQQTPGQGLQFLFEYFSETQRNKGNFPGRFSGRQFSNSRSEMNVSTLELGDSALYLCASSLAGQGKMAYEQYFGPGTRLTVT.

The chain links TRBV29-1 to TRBJ2-5; 10 nucleotides align to TRBD2. CDR1 SQVTM and CDR2 ANQGSEA come from the germline V gene. Unmatched junction bases numbered 13, after V lost 7 bases and J lost 5 bases. CDR3 size: 15 residues. For the CDR3, the DNA is TGCAGCGCCATGGGCCCTAGCGGGAGAGGGGAGACCCAGTACTTC. Residues: CSAMGPSGRGETQYF.

The chain has TRBV6-4 and TRBJ2-3; 7 bases are a match to TRBD2. Per germline, CDR1 MRHNA and CDR2 SNTAGT. The CDR3 is 16 residues long. Trimming at V came to 0 bases and at J to 2 bases, leaving 5 bases not matched to a gene. CDR3 in DNA: TGTGCCAGCAGTGACTCTGCGGGAGCCCCCACAGATACGCAGTATTTT. Translation gives CASSDSAGAPTDTQYF.

The genes are TRBV4-2 and TRBJ2-7, with D possibly matching TRBD1 (6 bases). V lost 5 bases and J 6 bases, leaving 14 bases between the germline ends. The germline V gene encodes CDR1 LGHNA and CDR2 YNFKEQ. This CDR3 has 13 residues. In nucleotides, the CDR3 is TGTGCCAGCAGCTTAGGGGGTATTGGCGAGCAGTACTTC. As protein: CASSLGGIGEQYF.

This clone was counted between two and nine times. The gene calls are TRBV5-4 and TRBJ2-2; D remains unclear. Germline V gene sequence: CDR1 SGHNT, CDR2 YYREEE (reference sequence). V was cut by 4 bases and J by 1 base, with 11 bases left in between. CDR3 length equals 15 residues. This chain's CDR3 is CASSPYSLNTGELFF. DNA for the CDR3: TGTGCCAGCAGCCCCTACAGCTTGAACACCGGGGAGCTGTTTTTT. Combining the CDR3 with reference TRBV5-4 and TRBJ2-2 gives the whole variable domain ETGVTQSPTHLIKTRGQQVTLRCSSQSGHNTVSWYQQALGQGPQFIFQYYREEENGRGNFPPRFSGLQFPNYSSELNVNALELDDSALYLCASSPYSLNTGELFFGEGSRLTVL.

This clone showed up just a few times. The V gene is TRBV16, the J gene TRBJ2-7, with TRBD1 matching 7 bases. After removal of 8 bases from V and 2 bases from J, the junction contained 9 bases not matched to a gene. CDR1 KGHSY and CDR2 FQNENV come from the germline V gene. The CDR3 runs 14 residues. The CDR3 sequence: CASGRTGLTYEQYF. The CDR3 region has the DNA TGTGCCAGCGGTCGGACAGGATTGACCTACGAGCAGTACTTC.

This clone was seen a single time. The chain is built from TRBV27 and TRBJ2-7; 11 bases fit TRBD1. Germline loops: CDR1 MNHEY, CDR2 SMNVEV (reference sequence). The V and J ends lost 2 bases and 7 bases, in that order; junction bases with no gene match: 10. The CDR3 totals 16 residues. The CDR3 sequence is CASSLMGRTGGGEQYF. CDR3 bases: TGTGCCAGCAGTTTAATGGGGAGGACAGGGGGCGGGGAGCAGTACTTC.

The chain joins TRBV19 to TRBJ1-5; D unresolved. Trimming cost V 10 bases and J 3 bases, with 19 bases left between them. CDR3 size: 15 residues. In germline, CDR1 is LNHDA, CDR2 SQIVND (reference sequence). The CDR3 loop reads CATRSPTGSNQPQHF. The CDR3 region has the DNA TGTGCCACCCGCTCCCCCACCGGGTCCAATCAGCCCCAGCATTTT.

The chain links TRBV18 to TRBJ2-5; D is uncertain. The CDR3 has 13 amino acids. The V end was cut by 4 bases, the J end by 3 bases, with 9 bases between. CDR1 KGHSH and CDR2 LQKENI come from the germline V gene. The CDR3 nucleotides read TGTGCCAGCTCACGGTGGCTAGAAGAGACCCAGTACTTC. Translation: CASSRWLEETQYF.